This T cell receptor beta chain was profiled in a study of shared clonotypes between healthy human individuals (dated by TCRdb to 2020 to 2021). For the study in its entirety: Three men and two women, aged 18 to 49 years, made up the cohort. For each donor, CD4 naive and CD4 memory were each given three plates, CD8 naive was given two plates, and CD8 memory was given one plate. To estimate repertoire size and how much clonotypes are shared between individuals, the study performed deep sequencing of blood TCR repertoires from a handful of healthy adults. Libraries were prepared and TCR repertoires were sequenced by different laboratories using diverse techniques, in order to increase sequencing depth and limit assay-specific biases. Leukapheresis yielded between about 0.94 and 8.9 billion PBMCs per donor.

The V end gives up 9 bases and the J end 5 bases, leaving 9 bases in the junction not matched to a gene. From a lookup of the germline V gene, CDR1 and CDR2 are ENHRY and SYGVKD. The CDR3, from cysteine to phenylalanine, totals 14 residues. The kept DNA is CDR3 alone, 42 bases in frame from the first base. The donors were healthy, HIV-negative adults with no recently reported acute infections or vaccinations. Every donor was a Caucasian adult living in Nashville, Tennessee, USA. CD4+ T cells were enriched by magnetic negative selection; naive cells were then positively selected on CD45RA, and the negative fraction formed the memory subset. Blood was collected by leukapheresis, and PBMCs were isolated by Ficoll-Histopaque density gradient centrifugation and then cryopreserved in liquid nitrogen vapor phase. Purity and quantity of every magnetically sorted T cell population were checked by analytical flow cytometry. Genomic DNA was isolated from each sorted fraction and quantified by UV absorbance on a Nanodrop 2000c.

Worth noting for this clone: It lacks a known antigen. Base qualities are not at hand, and no much larger clone is one base apart.

Results and caveats for the whole study, not just this receptor: Sharing across a few donors was observed for 4.5% to 6.5% of naive CD4, over 3% of naive CD8, around 2.5% of memory CD4, and approximately 0.41% of memory CD8 clonotypes. Sampling was restricted to blood, and TCR repertoires in tissue are likely to differ from TCR repertoires in blood. Pairwise subsampling led to the expectation that sequencing depth would affect the degree of clonotype sharing among donors. Incomplete sequencing was indicated by rarefaction of sorted-subset datasets, despite the large sequencing depth. Naive subsets generally had larger estimated clonotype richness than memory subsets did. Higher generation probabilities were observed for clonotypes shared by all four sorted-subset donors than for non-shared clonotypes. Because the study included a small number of donors, the genetic and exposure-history diversity represented was limited.

TCR CDR3 regions were amplified from genomic DNA by multiplex PCR using the deep immunoSEQ assay. Extracted genomic DNA from each cell subset was distributed evenly across all wells of several immunoSEQ 96-well plates, and each plate was treated as a replicate. For sorted subsets, each replicate PCR was loaded with roughly 190 ng genomic DNA, equivalent to 32,000 or so T cell genomes. Purified libraries were measured with a Qubit 3.0 fluorometer, size-checked on a Bioanalyzer 2100, and measured again with the KAPA Library Quantification kit. Every immunoSEQ 96-well plate was sequenced on a dedicated single-read 150-cycle Illumina NextSeq 550 flow cell. In the source study's methods: The immunoSEQ output contained only junctional sequences without quality scores, so filtering could not match that applied to full-length reads. To assign V/J genes and CDR3, sequences were annotated against IMGT germline references using PyIR, a Python wrapper for IgBLAST v1.9. Reads with weak V/J assignments (E-value above 1e-6), missing CDR3, stop codons, out-of-frame junctions, or ambiguous translated residues were removed. V3J clonotypes were defined by identical inferred V gene, J gene, and CDR3 amino acid sequence. Percentage overlap between repertoires was calculated by dividing the number of shared unique clonotypes by the size of the smaller repertoire. Repertoire richness was assessed with RTK rarefaction, the Chao1 estimator, and Recon v2.1 estimates of unobserved clonotypes. OLGA was used to compute generation probabilities for all TCRbeta clonotypes that the gDNA method yielded from a few donors. This immuneACCESS table, as held by TCRdb, lists in-frame sequences with V and J called but not all clones. Of the missing ones, under half trace to an unresolved V gene in checked studies; the others have no known cause. V and J calls and clone size are those listed in that table; D and trimming were worked out from the DNA. The sample profile shows 2 million or so clones; 85% to 95% of them were found once. The ten largest clones add up to roughly 0.13% of the sample.

The specimen sequenced was naive CD4+ T cells sorted from blood. In light of the paper, this sample's cell subset or site label describes: CD45RA+ positively selected. This TCR came from a man between 18 and 35 years old in good health. The chain employs TRBV10-3 and TRBJ1-4; 7 middle bases align to TRBD1. CDR3 reads: CAIAPGTENEKLFF. The nucleotide sequence is given as TGTGCCATAGCCCCCGGGACAGAGAATGAAAAACTGTTTTTT.